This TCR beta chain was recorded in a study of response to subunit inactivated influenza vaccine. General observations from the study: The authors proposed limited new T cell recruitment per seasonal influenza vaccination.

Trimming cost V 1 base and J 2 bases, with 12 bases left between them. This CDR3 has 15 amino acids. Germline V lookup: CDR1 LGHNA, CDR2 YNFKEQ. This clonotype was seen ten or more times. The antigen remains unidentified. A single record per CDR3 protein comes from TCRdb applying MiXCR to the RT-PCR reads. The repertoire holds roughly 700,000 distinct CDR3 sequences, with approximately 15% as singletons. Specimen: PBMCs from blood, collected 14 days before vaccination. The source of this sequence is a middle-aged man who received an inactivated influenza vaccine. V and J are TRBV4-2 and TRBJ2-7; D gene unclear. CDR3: CASSQAASQPYEQYF. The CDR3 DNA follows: TGTGCCAGCAGCCAAGCAGCCTCCCAGCCCTACGAGCAGTACTTC.